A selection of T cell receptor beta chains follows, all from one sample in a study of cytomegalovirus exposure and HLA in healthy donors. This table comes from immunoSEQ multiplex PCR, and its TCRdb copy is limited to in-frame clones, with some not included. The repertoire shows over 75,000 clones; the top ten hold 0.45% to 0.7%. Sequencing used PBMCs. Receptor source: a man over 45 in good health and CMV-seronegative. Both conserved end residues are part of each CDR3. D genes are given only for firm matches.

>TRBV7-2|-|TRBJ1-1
TGTGCCAGCAGTACCCAACCGGGACAGAACACTGAAGCTTTCTTT
CASSTQPGQNTEAFF
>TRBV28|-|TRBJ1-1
TGTGCCAGCAGTCCCGGGGGGTGGGGGAAGGGCTTGACTGAAGCTTTCTTT
CASSPGGWGKGLTEAFF
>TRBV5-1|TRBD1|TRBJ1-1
TGCGCCAGCAGCTTAATGACAGGGGAGACTGAAGCTTTCTTT
CASSLMTGETEAFF
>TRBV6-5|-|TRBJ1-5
TGTGCCAGCAGTTACCCACAGAGAAGCAATCAGCCCCAGCATTTT
CASSYPQRSNQPQHF
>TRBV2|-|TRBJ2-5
TGTGCCGTCGAAGGGGTCGGAGAGACCCAGTACTTC
CAVEGVGETQYF
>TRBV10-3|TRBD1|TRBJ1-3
TGTGCCATCAGTACCGGACAGGGGTACAACACCATATATTTT
CAISTGQGYNTIYF
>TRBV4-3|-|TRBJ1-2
TGCGCCAGCAGCCCTACAGGGTACTATGGCTACACCTTC
CASSPTGYYGYTF
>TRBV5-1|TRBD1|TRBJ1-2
TGCGCCAGCAGCTTACCCCCCGTGACAGGGGTCTATGGCTACACCTTC
CASSLPPVTGVYGYTF
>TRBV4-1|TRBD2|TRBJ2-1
TGCGCCAGCAGCTCCCTAGCGGGGGGGGACAATGAGCAGTTCTTC
CASSSLAGGDNEQFF
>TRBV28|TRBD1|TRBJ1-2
TGTGCCAGCAGTCTTGTACAGGGGGCTATCTCCCGATATGGCTACACCTTC
CASSLVQGAISRYGYTF
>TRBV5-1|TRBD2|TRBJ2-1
TGCGCCAGCAGCTTAGGCGGGGGGGGGTACAATGAGCAGTTCTTC
CASSLGGGGYNEQFF
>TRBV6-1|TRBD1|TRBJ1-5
TGTGCCAGCAGTCCGGACAGGGGAGAGCCCCAGCATTTT
CASSPDRGEPQHF
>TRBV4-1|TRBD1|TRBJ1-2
TGCGCCAGCAGCCAGGGGACAGAGGTCTACACCTTC
CASSQGTEVYTF
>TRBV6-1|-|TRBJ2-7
TGTGCCAGCAGGGCCGGGACACCGACCTACGAGCAGTACTTC
CASRAGTPTYEQYF
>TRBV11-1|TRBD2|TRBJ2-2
TGTGCCAGCAGCTCTACTAGCGGGGGGGATACCGGGGAGCTGTTTTTT
CASSSTSGGDTGELFF